Following are 10 T cell receptor beta chains from one sample sequenced in a study of T cell repertoires in cytomegalovirus infection. From the reads, TCRdb called clonotypes with MiXCR, one entry per CDR3 protein. The sample records 340,000 or so distinct CDR3 sequences, 25% being singletons. These TCRs' antigens remain unknown. The material sequenced was cultured PBMCs, taken from culture after CMV antigen stimulation. The source of these receptors is a human donor in good health (CMV status not recorded). Some clones in this sample may be carry-over from other donors' samples.

This clonotype was seen a single time. The chain uses TRBV29-1 and TRBJ2-1; 7 positions match TRBD2. This CDR3 contains 14 residues. CDR1 is SQVTM and CDR2 is ANQGSEA in the germline V gene. V was clipped by 2 bases and J by 6 bases; unmatched bases: 7. CDR3 bases: TGCAGCGTTGAAAATCGACTAGCCTCCAATGAGCAGTTCTTC. Protein product: CSVENRLASNEQFF.

The table lists this clonotype with many counts. The chain joins TRBV7-9 to TRBJ2-3; 7 bases are a match to TRBD2. Per the germline V gene, CDR1 is SEHNR and CDR2 is FQNEAQ (reference sequence). Losses at the gene ends were 3 bases for V and 1 base for J; bases not matched to a gene: 7. The CDR3 totals 16 residues. CDR3 loop: CASSFQKAGRTDTQYF. CDR3 bases: TGTGCCAGCAGCTTTCAAAAAGCGGGGCGCACAGATACGCAGTATTTT.

The chain recombines TRBV20-1 with TRBJ2-1, with 14 bases that match TRBD2. The trim removed 6 bases at V and 8 bases at J, leaving 3 bases unmatched. This CDR3 has 13 amino acids. Germline assignment: CDR1 DFQATT and CDR2 SNEGSKA (reference sequence). The CDR3 DNA sequence: TGCAGTGCCACGGGACTAGCGGGAGATGAGCAGTTCTTC. It is translated as CSATGLAGDEQFF.

This clonotype occurred many times. The CDR3 loop reads CASSLGPGTGEAFF. For the CDR3, the DNA is TGTGCCAGCAGCTTAGGACCTGGGACAGGGGAAGCTTTCTTT. The chain carries TRBV7-6 and TRBJ1-1, with 9 bases aligning to TRBD1. The CDR3 is 14 amino acids. Trimming cost V 1 base and J 8 bases; bases outside gene matches: 5. Per germline, CDR1 SGHVS and CDR2 FNYEAQ.

This clonotype turned up a few times. V and J are TRBV5-1 and TRBJ1-4, with 7 positions matching TRBD1. V gave up 4 bases and J gave up 2 bases; unmatched junction bases: 5. CDR3 length equals 15 residues. CDR1 and CDR2 from the germline V gene are SGHRS and YFSETQ. The CDR3 DNA reads TGCGCCAGCAGCGCCCGGGACAGTACTAATGAAAAACTGTTTTTT. Its translation is CASSARDSTNEKLFF. Full variable domain (remainder filled in from reference TRBV5-1 and TRBJ1-4): KAGVTQTPRYLIKTRGQQVTLSCSPISGHRSVSWYQQTPGQGLQFLFEYFSETQRNKGNFPGRFSGRQFSNSRSEMNVSTLELGDSALYLCASSARDSTNEKLFFGSGTQLSVL.

In its sample, this clonotype was seen once. This chain's CDR3 is CASSEQRAPNEKLFF. The CDR3 bases are TGTGCCAGCAGTGAGCAACGGGCCCCTAATGAAAAACTGTTTTTT. The chain is built from TRBV2 and TRBJ1-4; no clear D. The V end was cut by 3 bases, the J end by 3 bases, with 11 bases between. Germline V gene data show CDR1 as SNHLY and CDR2 as FYNNEI. The CDR3 is 15 residues long.

This clonotype was detected many times. The gene calls are TRBV7-8 and TRBJ1-4; D is uncertain. Germline V gene data show CDR1 as SGHVS and CDR2 as FQNEAQ. The CDR3 extends over 16 amino acids. V shed 0 bases and J shed 2 bases, with 10 bases lying between them. CDR3 DNA: TGTGCCAGCAGCTTAGCGCGGGTCCCCACTAATGAAAAACTGTTTTTT. Translated: CASSLARVPTNEKLFF.

The chain joins TRBV27 to TRBJ1-5; D gene unclear. There are 13 residues in the CDR3. The germline V gene has CDR1 MNHEY and CDR2 SMNVEV (reference sequence). V was pared by 8 bases and J by 7 bases, with 15 bases between. CDR3 residues: CASGSPPGQPQHF. Here the CDR3 DNA reads TGTGCCAGCGGATCCCCGCCTGGGCAGCCCCAGCATTTT.

J is TRBJ2-2 and V is TRBV29-1; D unclear. V was pared by 6 bases and J by 6 bases, with 14 bases between. The CDR3 contains 13 residues. From germline, CDR1 is SQVTM and CDR2 ANQGSEA. The CDR3 DNA is TGCAGCGTCTTTATTAAGAGGTCCGGGGAGCTGTTTTTT. It encodes CSVFIKRSGELFF.

This chain uses TRBV6-1 with TRBJ2-7; 7 bases match TRBD2. Germline CDR1 MNHNS, CDR2 SASEGT. This CDR3 is 15 amino acids long. The J segment lost 0 bases and the V segment lost 6 bases, leaving 8 bases of the junction unmatched. This chain's CDR3 is CASSQTSFGSYEQYF. CDR3 bases: TGTGCCAGCAGCCAGACTAGCTTCGGCTCCTACGAGCAGTACTTC.